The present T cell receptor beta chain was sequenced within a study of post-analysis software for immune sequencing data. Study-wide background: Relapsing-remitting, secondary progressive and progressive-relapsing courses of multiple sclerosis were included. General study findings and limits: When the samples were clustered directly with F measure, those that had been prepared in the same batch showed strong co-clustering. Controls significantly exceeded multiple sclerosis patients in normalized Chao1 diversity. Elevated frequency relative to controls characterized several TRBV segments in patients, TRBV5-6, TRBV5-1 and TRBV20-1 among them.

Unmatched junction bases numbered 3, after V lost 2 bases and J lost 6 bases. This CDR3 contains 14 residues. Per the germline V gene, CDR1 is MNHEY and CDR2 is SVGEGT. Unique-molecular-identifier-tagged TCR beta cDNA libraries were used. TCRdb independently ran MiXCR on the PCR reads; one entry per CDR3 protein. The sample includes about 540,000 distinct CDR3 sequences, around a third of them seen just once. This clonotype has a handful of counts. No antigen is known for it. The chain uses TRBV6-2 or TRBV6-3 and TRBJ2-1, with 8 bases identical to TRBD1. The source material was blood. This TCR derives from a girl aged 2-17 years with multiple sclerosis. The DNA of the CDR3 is TGTGCCAGCAGTTACCAGGGGGCATTCAATGAGCAGTTCTTC. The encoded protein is CASSYQGAFNEQFF.